These T cell receptor beta chains were read from a single sample in a study of CD8+CD57+ T cells in acquired aplastic anemia. TCRdb itself ran the reads through MiXCR, one entry per CDR3 protein. The sample shows 150,000 to 200,000 distinct CDR3 sequences, 48% of them seen only once. The sequenced sample consisted of sorted CD4+, CD8+, or CD8+CD57+ T cells (not recorded which) from PBMCs. The source of these receptors is a human donor with aplastic anemia. Both conserved end residues are part of each CDR3. D genes are given only for firm matches. Only part of the rows carry a size: once, few, many, or a class if the clone is expanded.

CDR3nt: TGTGCCAGCAGTCCACGGACCGGGGGAGATACGCAGTATTTT
CDR3aa: CASSPRTGGDTQYF
d_gene: NA
abundance: many
v_gene: TRBV6-1
j_gene: TRBJ2-3

CDR3nt: TGTGCCAGCAGCATTGGACGGGACCCCTATGGCTACACCTTC
CDR3aa: CASSIGRDPYGYTF
d_gene: NA
abundance: NA
v_gene: TRBV5-4
j_gene: TRBJ1-2

CDR3nt: TGTGCCACCAGCAGAGACAGGGGGCCCTTGTACGAGCAGTACTTC
CDR3aa: CATSRDRGPLYEQYF
d_gene: TRBD1
abundance: many
v_gene: TRBV15
j_gene: TRBJ2-7

CDR3nt: TGTGCCAGCAGTGAAATCGATAGCTGGGAGACCCAGTACTTC
CDR3aa: CASSEIDSWETQYF
d_gene: NA
abundance: NA
v_gene: TRBV2
j_gene: TRBJ2-5

CDR3nt: TGTGCCAGCAGCCCCCCCAGGGGTCCGTTCACTGAAGCTTTCTTT
CDR3aa: CASSPPRGPFTEAFF
d_gene: NA
abundance: NA
v_gene: TRBV7-9
j_gene: TRBJ1-1

CDR3nt: TGTGCCAGCAGCTTTCAACCTTCGGCAGGTGATTCACCCCTCCACTTT
CDR3aa: CASSFQPSAGDSPLHF
d_gene: NA
abundance: many
v_gene: TRBV5-5
j_gene: TRBJ1-6

CDR3nt: TGTGCTAGTGCGATTAGTGAGCAGTTCTTC
CDR3aa: CASAISEQFF
d_gene: NA
abundance: many
v_gene: TRBV12-5
j_gene: TRBJ2-1

CDR3nt: TGCGCCAGCAGGCCCCTCGGCCAAAACTACAATGAGCAGTTCTTC
CDR3aa: CASRPLGQNYNEQFF
d_gene: NA
abundance: NA
v_gene: TRBV5-1
j_gene: TRBJ2-1

CDR3nt: TGCAGCCTCGGTACAAACACCGGGGAGCTGTTTTTT
CDR3aa: CSLGTNTGELFF
d_gene: NA
abundance: NA
v_gene: TRBV29-1
j_gene: TRBJ2-2

CDR3nt: TGCGCCAGCAGTGATTGGGGAGGGTCCGGGGAGCTGTTTTTT
CDR3aa: CASSDWGGSGELFF
d_gene: TRBD2
abundance: NA
v_gene: TRBV10-1
j_gene: TRBJ2-2

CDR3nt: TGCGCCAGCAGTAACACCCTGAACTCGTACAATGAGCAGTTCTTC
CDR3aa: CASSNTLNSYNEQFF
d_gene: NA
abundance: NA
v_gene: TRBV10-2
j_gene: TRBJ2-1

CDR3nt: TGCGCCAGCAGCTTACTGACTAGCGGGGATCAAGAGACCCGGTACTTC
CDR3aa: CASSLLTSGDQETRYF
d_gene: TRBD2
abundance: NA
v_gene: TRBV5-1
j_gene: TRBJ2-5

CDR3nt: TGTGCCAGCAGTGTGGGAACAGGCTTTACCTACGAGCAGTACTTC
CDR3aa: CASSVGTGFTYEQYF
d_gene: NA
abundance: NA
v_gene: TRBV2
j_gene: TRBJ2-7

CDR3nt: TGTGCCAGCAGGCCTGGGGGTACTAGGGCCCAGTACTTC
CDR3aa: CASRPGGTRAQYF
d_gene: NA
abundance: NA
v_gene: TRBV2
j_gene: TRBJ2-5

CDR3nt: TGTGCCAGCAGCCAGAATTCACCCCTCCACTTT
CDR3aa: CASSQNSPLHF
d_gene: NA
abundance: NA
v_gene: TRBV3-1
j_gene: TRBJ1-6

CDR3nt: TGTGCCAGCAGTGCAGGGGATACGCAGTATTTT
CDR3aa: CASSAGDTQYF
d_gene: NA
abundance: NA
v_gene: TRBV2
j_gene: TRBJ2-3

CDR3nt: TGCAGTGTAACTAGCGGGGTGGGGAACATTCAGTACTTC
CDR3aa: CSVTSGVGNIQYF
d_gene: TRBD2
abundance: once
v_gene: TRBV20-1
j_gene: TRBJ2-4

CDR3nt: TGCAGTGCTACCCCCGGGGGAGGAGAGACCCAGTACTTC
CDR3aa: CSATPGGGETQYF
d_gene: NA
abundance: NA
v_gene: TRBV20-1
j_gene: TRBJ2-5

CDR3nt: TGTGCCAGCAGCTATAGGACGGTTGGAGCTTTCTTT
CDR3aa: CASSYRTVGAFF
d_gene: NA
abundance: NA
v_gene: TRBV7-9
j_gene: TRBJ1-1

CDR3nt: TGTGCCAGCAGCTTTAACCGGGACAGGGGCAATCAGCCCCAGCATTTT
CDR3aa: CASSFNRDRGNQPQHF
d_gene: TRBD1
abundance: NA
v_gene: TRBV11-2
j_gene: TRBJ1-5

CDR3nt: TGTGCCAGCAGCTTAGACGAGACAGGGGGAGGCGGCTACACCTTC
CDR3aa: CASSLDETGGGGYTF
d_gene: TRBD1
abundance: NA
v_gene: TRBV7-6
j_gene: TRBJ1-2

CDR3nt: TGTGCCAGCGAGCGGGACCCCTACAATGAGCAGTTCTTC
CDR3aa: CASERDPYNEQFF
d_gene: TRBD2
abundance: many
v_gene: TRBV6-6
j_gene: TRBJ2-1

CDR3nt: TGTACGGCCACCACAGATACGCAGTATTTT
CDR3aa: CTATTDTQYF
d_gene: NA
abundance: once
v_gene: TRBV29-1
j_gene: TRBJ2-3

CDR3nt: TGTGCCAGCACCGGGACTAGCGGAGGGAATGAGCAGTTCTTC
CDR3aa: CASTGTSGGNEQFF
d_gene: TRBD2
abundance: many
v_gene: TRBV9
j_gene: TRBJ2-1

CDR3nt: TGTGCCAGCAGCCCCTTGGGGGATGACAATGAGCAGTTCTTC
CDR3aa: CASSPLGDDNEQFF
d_gene: NA
abundance: many
v_gene: TRBV7-3
j_gene: TRBJ2-1

CDR3nt: TGTGCCAGCACCGCCACAGATACGCAGTATTTT
CDR3aa: CASTATDTQYF
d_gene: NA
abundance: NA
v_gene: TRBV25-1
j_gene: TRBJ2-3